The 28 T cell receptor beta chains listed next were all sequenced from one sample in a study of identical twins. TCRdb re-derived calls from the 5' RACE reads in MiXCR, one entry per CDR3 protein. Among approximately 190,000 distinct CDR3 sequences listed, roughly 15% were seen once. The sample was also reused in another study, on T cells expressing NK-cell markers.

Sequencing was done on a sample of CD8+ T cells sorted from blood. These receptors originate from a woman between 18 and 29 years old in good health.

This clonotype was picked up many times. The J gene is TRBJ2-1, the V gene TRBV12-5, with D tentatively TRBD2 (5 bases). Looked up from germline, CDR1 is LGHNT and CDR2 is FRNRAP. The CDR3 runs 15 residues. V was cut by 5 bases and J by 3 bases, with 14 bases left in between. As DNA, the CDR3 is TGTGCTAGTGGTCAAAGGCCGGGGATCTACAATGAGCAGTTCTTC. Protein product: CASGQRPGIYNEQFF.

This clonotype was counted between two and nine times. The genes are TRBV7-2 and TRBJ2-3; TRBD2 matches at 14 bases. Looked up from germline, CDR1 is SGHTA and CDR2 is FQGNSA. The CDR3 covers 18 residues. The V gene end was trimmed by 2 bases and the J gene end by 4 bases; junction bases not matched to a gene: 8. The CDR3 loop reads CASSLTTSGGAGADTQYF. The CDR3 DNA is TGTGCCAGCAGCTTAACGACTAGCGGGGGGGCGGGGGCAGATACGCAGTATTTT.

This clonotype was seen a few times. The chain links TRBV7-9 to TRBJ1-5, with a weak D call TRBD1 (5 bases). V lost 5 bases, J lost 7 bases, and 12 bases lay in between. From germline, CDR1 is SEHNR and CDR2 FQNEAQ (reference sequence). There are 13 residues in the CDR3. CDR3 amino acids: CASSPGPGQPQHF. The CDR3 DNA follows: TGTGCCAGCAGCCCGGGACCGGGACAGCCCCAGCATTTT.

The chain employs TRBV7-6 and TRBJ2-1, with D perhaps matching TRBD2 (5 bases). This CDR3 has 19 residues. Germline V gene lookup returns CDR1 SGHVS and CDR2 FNYEAQ. V was pared by 7 bases and J by 0 bases, with 25 bases between. CDR3 loop: CASTPLAGGESSSYNEQFF. The CDR3 bases are TGTGCCAGCACTCCCCTGGCGGGTGGGGAGTCTAGCTCCTACAATGAGCAGTTCTTC.

The V and J genes are TRBV5-1 and TRBJ1-2, with TRBD1 matching 7 bases. CDR1 is SGHRS, CDR2 YFSETQ, per germline. The CDR3 has 12 amino acids. V lost 6 bases, J lost 3 bases, and 2 bases stayed unmatched. Here the CDR3 reads CASTGGYYGYTF. The CDR3 DNA sequence: TGCGCCAGCACAGGGGGATACTATGGCTACACCTTC.

This clonotype was observed a handful of times. This chain joins TRBV5-1 and TRBJ2-7; perhaps TRBD1 as D (5 bases). From germline, CDR1 is SGHRS and CDR2 YFSETQ. The V end was cut by 4 bases, the J end by 1 base, with 15 bases between. This CDR3 contains 15 residues. The CDR3 spells CASSQSRTLSYEQYF. CDR3 nucleotides: TGCGCCAGCAGCCAATCGCGGACATTATCCTACGAGCAGTACTTC.

This clonotype was counted between two and nine times. The chain recombines TRBV6-1 with TRBJ1-4; D may be TRBD1 (6 bases). CDR1 is MNHNS, CDR2 SASEGT, per germline. The V end was cut by 6 bases, the J end by 2 bases, with 10 bases between. The CDR3 is 14 amino acids. The CDR3 loop reads CASRQGVTNEKLFF. The CDR3 DNA reads as TGTGCCAGCAGACAGGGAGTGACTAATGAAAAACTGTTTTTT.

The chain links TRBV29-1 to TRBJ2-7; unclear D gene. The CDR3 is made up of 14 amino acids. The germline gives CDR1 SQVTM, CDR2 ANQGSEA. V lost 6 bases and J lost 0, with 15 bases in between. The CDR3 coding sequence is TGCAGCGTCGCCACCACGATGAGCTCCTACGAGCAGTACTTC. Its translation is CSVATTMSSYEQYF.

This clonotype was found a few times. The chain uses TRBV5-1 and TRBJ1-1; no reliable D call. Trimming shortened V by 0 bases and J by 6 bases, and 18 bases separated the two germline ends. The CDR3 has 16 residues. The germline gives CDR1 SGHRS, CDR2 YFSETQ. CDR3 in DNA: TGCGCCAGCAGCTTGGCCTCCGGGGAACTCCTACCTGAAGCTTTCTTT. It encodes CASSLASGELLPEAFF.

In this sample, this clonotype turned up a few times. This chain uses TRBV18 with TRBJ2-7; maybe TRBD1 (6 bases). CDR1 is KGHSH and CDR2 is LQKENI in the germline V gene. The CDR3 contains 14 residues. V was pared by 0 bases and J by 3 bases, with 9 bases between. CDR3 amino acids: CASSPPGTYYEQYF. The CDR3 nucleotides are TGTGCCAGCTCACCACCCGGGACATACTACGAGCAGTACTTC.

This clonotype was found a few times. This CDR3 is CASSLRDYRNIQYF. The CDR3 coding sequence is TGTGCCAGCAGTCTCCGGGACTATAGGAACATTCAGTACTTC. The J gene is TRBJ2-4, the V gene TRBV12-3 or TRBV12-4; 7 nucleotides line up with TRBD2. J gave up 7 bases and V 5 bases, and 8 bases lay outside the gene matches. CDR3 size: 14 residues.

This clonotype was seen a few times. This chain joins TRBV2 and TRBJ2-3; perhaps TRBD2 as D (6 bases). The CDR3 totals 14 residues. In germline, CDR1 is SNHLY, CDR2 FYNNEI. The V and J ends lost 9 bases and 2 bases respectively, with 15 bases between them. The CDR3 reads CASRSGEPTDTQYF. CDR3 in DNA: TGTGCCAGTCGATCGGGGGAGCCCACAGATACGCAGTATTTT.

This clonotype was observed a few times. This chain uses TRBV19 with TRBJ2-7, with 7 bases identical to TRBD1. V lost 6 bases to trimming and J lost 5 bases; unmatched junction nucleotides: 7. This CDR3 spans 13 amino acids. Per the germline V gene, CDR1 is LNHDA and CDR2 is SQIVND (reference sequence). In nucleotides, the CDR3 is TGTGCCAGTAGAGAGACAGGGTTGGACGAGCAGTACTTC. This sequence encodes CASRETGLDEQYF.

This clonotype was observed a few times. The chain combines TRBV4-1 with TRBJ2-1; D remains ambiguous. Germline V gene sequence: CDR1 MGHRA, CDR2 YSYEKL. This CDR3 is built from 13 residues. Between the trimmed V and J ends, which lost 3 bases and 8 bases, there was a span of 11 bases. This chain's CDR3 is CASSQAPVDEQFF. CDR3 nucleotide sequence: TGCGCCAGCAGCCAGGCCCCAGTGGATGAGCAGTTCTTC.

This clonotype appeared a few times. J is TRBJ2-2 and V is TRBV7-9; D perhaps matches TRBD2 (6 bases). The length of the CDR3 is 17 residues. Trimming shortened V by 8 bases and J by 6 bases, and 25 bases separated the two germline ends. The V gene's germline CDR1 is SEHNR and CDR2 FQNEAQ (reference sequence). The CDR3 sequence: CASSTIAATRKAGELFF. CDR3 coding DNA: TGTGCCAGCTCCACAATAGCGGCTACGAGGAAGGCCGGGGAGCTGTTTTTT.

This clonotype was seen more than once but under ten times. The chain links TRBV20-1 to TRBJ2-1, with TRBD2 identical over 7 bases. The CDR3 loop spans 14 amino acids. Germline assignment: CDR1 DFQATT and CDR2 SNEGSKA (reference sequence). Trimming cost V 7 bases and J 5 bases; bases outside gene matches: 11. The CDR3 region has the DNA TGCAGTGTTTGGGCGGGAGTAAGAAACAATGAGCAGTTCTTC. This gives the protein CSVWAGVRNNEQFF.

This clonotype was counted between two and nine times. The CDR3 DNA reads as TGTGCTAGTGGTTTAGGGCACGAGCAGTACTTC. Protein sequence: CASGLGHEQYF. This chain joins TRBV12-5 and TRBJ2-7; D not certain. The CDR3 spans 11 residues. Germline-derived CDR1 and CDR2 are LGHNT and FRNRAP. Trimming removed 3 bases from V and 5 bases from J, with 5 bases in between.

This clonotype was observed a few times. V usage is TRBV5-5 and J usage is TRBJ2-5, with D perhaps TRBD2 (6 bases). Trimming took 5 bases from V and 2 from J, leaving 16 bases between them. Germline CDR1 SGHKS, CDR2 YYEKEE (reference sequence). The CDR3 is 15 amino acids. The CDR3 loop reads CASRPVGLAQETQYF. CDR3 nucleotides: TGTGCCAGCAGACCGGTGGGCCTAGCGCAAGAGACCCAGTACTTC.

This clonotype was picked up a small number of times. The rearrangement links TRBV19 to TRBJ1-1; 9 bases map to TRBD1. The CDR3 is 14 residues long. The V segment lost 6 bases and the J segment 10 bases; nucleotides outside the gene matches: 12. From germline, CDR1 is LNHDA and CDR2 SQIVND (reference sequence). CDR3 protein: CASRLTGGISRAFF. The CDR3 DNA reads TGTGCCAGTAGGTTGACAGGGGGTATCAGTAGAGCTTTCTTT. Full variable domain (rest looked up from reference TRBV19 and TRBJ1-1): DGGITQSPKYLFRKEGQNVTLSCEQNLNHDAMYWYRQDPGQGLRLIYYSQIVNDFQKGDIAEGYSVSREKKESFPLTVTSAQKNPTAFYLCASRLTGGISRAFFGQGTRLTVV.

The CDR3: CASLRNSYEQYF. CDR3 DNA sequence: TGTGCCAGCCTTCGGAACTCCTACGAGCAGTACTTC. V usage is TRBV2 and J usage is TRBJ2-7, with unresolved D. Between the trimmed V and J ends, which lost 8 bases and 0 bases, there was a span of 8 bases. The CDR3 runs to 12 residues. Germline V gives CDR1 SNHLY, CDR2 FYNNEI.

The chain recombines TRBV18 with TRBJ1-2; no firm D call. Germline lookup yields CDR1 KGHSH and CDR2 LQKENI. Trimming shortened V by 3 bases and J by 5 bases, and 10 bases separated the two germline ends. The CDR3 is 13 amino acids. The CDR3 sequence: CASSPTSSYGYTF. The DNA for the CDR3 is TGTGCCAGCTCACCCACCTCCAGTTATGGCTACACCTTC.

Comment on this clonotype: An end of the junction differs from the germline gene, which may be a read error. The V gene is TRBV6-4, the J gene TRBJ2-1, with TRBD2 matching 7 bases. Looked up from germline, CDR1 is MRHNA and CDR2 is SNTAGT. This CDR3 is built from 14 residues. CDR3 in DNA: TGTGCAAGCAGTGAGGCGGGAGCCCAAAATGAGCAGTTCTTC. Translation: CASSEAGAQNEQFF.

This clonotype was seen more than once but under ten times. The chain has TRBV9 and TRBJ1-2; D might be TRBD1 (5 bases). CDR3 length equals 13 residues. Germline V gene lookup returns CDR1 SGDLS and CDR2 YYNGEE. V was shortened by 3 bases and J by 8 bases, with 14 bases between the two germline ends. The CDR3 is CASSAHAGRGYTF. In DNA, the CDR3 is TGTGCCAGCAGCGCCCACGCGGGGCGAGGCTACACCTTC.

This clonotype was observed many times. V gene TRBV12-3 or TRBV12-4 combines with J gene TRBJ1-5; D is unclear. The CDR3 is 12 residues long. V was cut by 2 bases and J by 3 bases, with 2 bases left in between. The CDR3: CASSLLNQPQHF. The CDR3 DNA follows: TGTGCCAGCAGTTTACTCAATCAGCCCCAGCATTTT.

The V and J genes are TRBV5-1 and TRBJ2-1; D may be TRBD1 or TRBD2 (5 bases each). The germline V gene has CDR1 SGHRS and CDR2 YFSETQ. V was shortened by 3 bases and J by 4 bases, with 20 bases between the two germline ends. The CDR3 is made up of 17 amino acids. DNA of the CDR3: TGCGCCAGCAGCTATGACACACCAGAGGGGTTTTACAATGAGCAGTTCTTC. Its protein product is CASSYDTPEGFYNEQFF.

Many counts were recorded for this clonotype. The chain carries TRBV12-3 or TRBV12-4 and TRBJ2-1; the D gene is possibly TRBD2 (6 bases). The V gene lost 5 bases and the J gene lost 6 bases, with 14 bases spanning the gap. The CDR3 has 14 amino acids. CDR3 sequence: CASSPRSSGNEQFF. In DNA form, the CDR3 reads TGTGCCAGCAGTCCCCGGAGTAGCGGCAATGAGCAGTTCTTC.

This clonotype came up a few times. The chain employs TRBV25-1 and TRBJ2-2; 7 bases align to TRBD1. The CDR3 is 15 residues long. V lost 1 base, J lost 4 bases, and 3 bases stayed unmatched. Germline values: CDR1 MGHDK, CDR2 SYGVNS. CDR3 DNA sequence: TGTGCCAGCAGTGAATTGGGGACAGTCACCGGGGAGCTGTTTTTT. Translating it yields CASSELGTVTGELFF. The full variable domain, with the rest looked up from reference TRBV25-1 and TRBJ2-2, is EADIYQTPRYLVIGTGKKITLECSQTMGHDKMYWYQQDPGMELHLIHYSYGVNSTEKGDLSSESTVSRIRTEHFPLTLESARPSHTSQYLCASSELGTVTGELFFGEGSRLTVL.

This clonotype was seen ten or more times. This chain uses TRBV12-3 or TRBV12-4 with TRBJ1-2; D not resolved. V lost 6 bases, J lost 6 bases, and 8 bases lay in between. The CDR3 has 11 amino acids. The chain's CDR3 is CASRQPHGYTF. The DNA for the CDR3 is TGTGCCAGCAGACAGCCGCATGGCTACACCTTC.